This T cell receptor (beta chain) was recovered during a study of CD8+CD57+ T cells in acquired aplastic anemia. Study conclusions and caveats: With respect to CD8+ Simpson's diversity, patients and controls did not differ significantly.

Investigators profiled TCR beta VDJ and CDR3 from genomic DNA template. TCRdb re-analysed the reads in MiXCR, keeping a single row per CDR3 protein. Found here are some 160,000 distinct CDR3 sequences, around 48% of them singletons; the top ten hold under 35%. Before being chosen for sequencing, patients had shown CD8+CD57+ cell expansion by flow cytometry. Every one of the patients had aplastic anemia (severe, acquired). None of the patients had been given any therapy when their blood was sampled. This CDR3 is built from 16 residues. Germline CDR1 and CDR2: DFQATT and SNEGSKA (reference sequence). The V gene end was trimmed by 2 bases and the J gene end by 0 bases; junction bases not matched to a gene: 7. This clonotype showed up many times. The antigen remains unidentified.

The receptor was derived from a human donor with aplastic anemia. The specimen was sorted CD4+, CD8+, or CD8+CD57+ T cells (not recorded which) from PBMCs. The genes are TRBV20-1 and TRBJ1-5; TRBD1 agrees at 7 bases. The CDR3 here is CSARRAGGDSNQPQHF. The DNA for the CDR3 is TGCAGTGCTAGACGTGCAGGGGGAGATAGCAATCAGCCCCAGCATTTT.